This TCR beta chain was captured in a study of blood T cell repertoires in COVID-19. The table came from immunoSEQ multiplex PCR; TCRdb's copy has only in-frame clones and leaves some out. The repertoire has about 190,000 clones, around 89% of them found once; the top ten carry 4% to 5.5%. Trimming cost V 0 bases and J 7 bases, with 10 bases left between them. Per the germline V gene, CDR1 is SGDLS and CDR2 is YYNGEE. The CDR3 sequence is 14 residues long. The sequenced sample consisted of peripheral blood. This TCR derives from a human donor in a cohort sampled during active COVID-19. This sequence joins TRBV9 and TRBJ2-2; D remains unclear. CDR3 residues: CASSVEVLSGELFF. CDR3 DNA sequence: TGTGCCAGCAGCGTAGAAGTACTTAGCGGGGAGCTGTTTTTT.